This TCR beta chain comes out of a study of control samples from healthy donors and cancer patients. Sequencing was performed with immunoSEQ multiplex PCR; in TCRdb, only in-frame clones are kept and a portion is missing. The table lists fewer than 200,000 clones, around nine tenths of them singletons. The V gene's germline CDR1 is WNHNN and CDR2 SYGVQD (reference sequence). The CDR3 runs 12 residues. V gave up 2 bases and J gave up 10 bases, with 11 bases separating them. This TCR was sampled from a man between 25 and 39 years old in good health. Sequenced input: blood. The rearrangement uses TRBV10-1 and TRBJ1-1; D uncertain. This chain's CDR3 is CASSENGPAAFF. In nucleotides, the CDR3 is TGCGCCAGCAGTGAGAATGGTCCAGCAGCTTTCTTT.